This record covers a single T cell receptor beta chain. The entry originates in a study of blood T cell repertoires in COVID-19. Study at large: PBMCs, B-cell-depleted T cells, or T cells were the source of the cDNA or gDNA that made up the material.

This table comes from immunoSEQ multiplex PCR, and its TCRdb copy is limited to in-frame clones, with some not included. The sample gives about 130,000 clones, about 88% of which show up once; over 1% is in the top ten. Germline V gene lookup returns CDR1 LNHDA and CDR2 SQIVND (reference sequence). V trimming: 6 bases; J trimming: 0 bases; junction bases outside the gene matches: 8. The CDR3 covers 16 residues. V gene TRBV19 combines with J gene TRBJ1-3; 7 bases align to TRBD1. This receptor was identified in a woman older than 75 with acute or convalescent COVID-19. What was sequenced was peripheral blood. CDR3 sequence reads: CASSLPTGSSGNTIYF. In DNA, the CDR3 is TGTGCCAGTAGCTTACCGACAGGGAGCTCTGGAAACACCATATATTTT.